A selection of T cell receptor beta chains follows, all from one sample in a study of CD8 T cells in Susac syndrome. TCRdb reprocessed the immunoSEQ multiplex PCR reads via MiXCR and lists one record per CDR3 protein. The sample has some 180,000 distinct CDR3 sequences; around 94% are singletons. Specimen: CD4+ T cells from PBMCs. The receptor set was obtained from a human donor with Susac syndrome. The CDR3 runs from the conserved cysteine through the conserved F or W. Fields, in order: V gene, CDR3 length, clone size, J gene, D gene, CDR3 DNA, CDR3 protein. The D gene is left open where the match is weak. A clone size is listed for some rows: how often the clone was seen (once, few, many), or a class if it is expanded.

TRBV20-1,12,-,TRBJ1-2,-,TGCAGTGCTAGAAAGTCCGAGTATGGCTACACCTTC,CSARKSEYGYTF
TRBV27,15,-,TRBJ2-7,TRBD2,TGTGCCAGCAGTTTGTCAAGGCGGGGGGCCTACGAGCAGTACTTC,CASSLSRRGAYEQYF
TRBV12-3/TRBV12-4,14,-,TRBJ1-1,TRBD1,TGTGCCAGCAGAACTCGGACAGGGGCCACTGAAGCTTTCTTT,CASRTRTGATEAFF
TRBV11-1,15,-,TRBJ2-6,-,TGTGCCAGCAGCTTAAGATCCGAAGGGGCCAACGTCCTGACTTTC,CASSLRSEGANVLTF
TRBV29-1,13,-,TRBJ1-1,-,TGCAGCGTAGAAAACCCTAGTGGCACTGAAGCTTTCTTT,CSVENPSGTEAFF
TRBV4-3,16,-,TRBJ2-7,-,TGCGCCAGCAGCCGCGCTACAGAGATAAGCTCCTACGAGCAGTACTTC,CASSRATEISSYEQYF
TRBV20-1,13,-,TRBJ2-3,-,TGCAGTGCTCACAACCTTCTCACAGATACGCAGTATTTT,CSAHNLLTDTQYF
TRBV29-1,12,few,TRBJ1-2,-,TGCAGCGTTGACAGGGGAGGGTTTGGCTACACCTTC,CSVDRGGFGYTF
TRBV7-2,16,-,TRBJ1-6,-,TGTGCCAGCAGCCTCGCCGGGACGGCCTATAATTCACCCCTCCACTTT,CASSLAGTAYNSPLHF
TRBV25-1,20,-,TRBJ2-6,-,TGTGCCAGCAGTGAATCCTCTGGACAGAGGAGGGGGTCAGGGGCCAACGTCCTGACTTTC,CASSESSGQRRGSGANVLTF
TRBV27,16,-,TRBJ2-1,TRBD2,TGTGCCAGCAGTTTGAAGGCGGGAGAAGTAGTTCTTGAGCAGTTCTTC,CASSLKAGEVVLEQFF
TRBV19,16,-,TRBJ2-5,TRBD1,TGTGCCAGTAGGACTCCCGGGACAGGGCCCCAAGAGACCCAGTACTTC,CASRTPGTGPQETQYF
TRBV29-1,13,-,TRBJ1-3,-,TGCAGCGCTGGACAGACCTCTGGAAACACCATATATTTT,CSAGQTSGNTIYF
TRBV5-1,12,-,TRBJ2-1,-,TGCGCCAGCAAGCCCGAAAGGGATGAGCAGTTCTTC,CASKPERDEQFF
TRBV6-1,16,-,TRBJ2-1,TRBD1,TGTGCCAGCAGCCGAACCGGGACAGGGTCCTACAATGAGCAGTTCTTC,CASSRTGTGSYNEQFF
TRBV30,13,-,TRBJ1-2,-,TGTGCCTGGAGTCCGGACGTTGCCTATGGCTACACCTTC,CAWSPDVAYGYTF
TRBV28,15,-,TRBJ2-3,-,TGTGCCAGCAGTCTACAGGGTATTAGCACAGATACGCAGTATTTT,CASSLQGISTDTQYF
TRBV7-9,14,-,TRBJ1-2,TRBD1,TGTGCCAGCAGCTTAACGGGACAGCTCTATGGCTACACCTTC,CASSLTGQLYGYTF
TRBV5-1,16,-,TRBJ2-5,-,TGCGCCAGCAGCACCGAGGGGGGCCTCAGCCAAGAGACCCAGTACTTC,CASSTEGGLSQETQYF
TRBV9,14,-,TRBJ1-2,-,TGTGCCAGCAGCGTAGGACGAGGGAATATCGGCTACACCTTC,CASSVGRGNIGYTF
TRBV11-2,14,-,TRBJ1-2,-,TGTGCCAGCAGCTTAGCCGGGGGCGCGCTGGGCTACACCTTC,CASSLAGGALGYTF
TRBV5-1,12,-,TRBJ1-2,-,TGCGCCAGCAGCATCGCTGGTTATGGCTACACCTTC,CASSIAGYGYTF
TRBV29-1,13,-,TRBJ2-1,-,TGCAGCGTTACGGAACTTGCTGACTGGGAGCAGTTCTTC,CSVTELADWEQFF
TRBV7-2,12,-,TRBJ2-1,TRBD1,TGTGCCAGCAGCGTTGACCGGGACAGGATCTTCTTC,CASSVDRDRIFF
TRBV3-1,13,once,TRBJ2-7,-,TGTGCCAGCAGTCGGGGCAGAGACTACGAGCAGTACTTC,CASSRGRDYEQYF
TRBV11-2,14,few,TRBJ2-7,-,TGTGCCAGCAGCTCCGTTAGGGGGGCTTACGAGCAGTACTTC,CASSSVRGAYEQYF
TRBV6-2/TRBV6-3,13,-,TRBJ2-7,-,TGTGCCAGCAGTTACGCAGGGACGTACGAGCAGTACTTC,CASSYAGTYEQYF
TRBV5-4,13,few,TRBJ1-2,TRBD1,TGTGCCAGCAGCTTACCCGGGACAGATGGCTACACCTTC,CASSLPGTDGYTF
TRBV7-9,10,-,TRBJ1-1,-,TGTGCCAGCAGCTTAAACGAAGCTTTCTTT,CASSLNEAFF
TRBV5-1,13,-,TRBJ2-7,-,TGCGCCAGCAGCGTGAGCGATTCCTACGAGCAGTACTTC,CASSVSDSYEQYF
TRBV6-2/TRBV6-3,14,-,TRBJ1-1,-,TGTGCCAGCAGTCGGCTCCCGGTTGTCACTGAAGCTTTCTTT,CASSRLPVVTEAFF
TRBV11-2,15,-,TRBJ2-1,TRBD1,TGTGCCAGCAGTCTCACAGGGGGCAGGTACAATGAGCAGTTCTTC,CASSLTGGRYNEQFF
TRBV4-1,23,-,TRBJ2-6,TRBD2,TGCGCCAGCAGCCAAGATGTGACGGTCGGGACTAGCGGGGGCAGCTCTGGGGCCAACGTCCTGACTTTC,CASSQDVTVGTSGGSSGANVLTF
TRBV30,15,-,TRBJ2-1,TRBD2,TGTGCCTGGAGTAGAGGACTAGCGGGAATTAATGAGCAGTTCTTC,CAWSRGLAGINEQFF
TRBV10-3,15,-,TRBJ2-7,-,TGTGCCATCAGTCCCTCGGACGGCAGAGCCTACGAGCAGTACTTC,CAISPSDGRAYEQYF
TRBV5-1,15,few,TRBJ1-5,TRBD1,TGCGCCAGCAGCTTGGGACAGGGGGCTAATCAGCCCCAGCATTTT,CASSLGQGANQPQHF
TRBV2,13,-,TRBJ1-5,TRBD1,TGTGCCAGCCAGGGGGAGAGCAATCAGCCCCAGCATTTT,CASQGESNQPQHF
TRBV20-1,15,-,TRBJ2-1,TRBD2,TGCAGTGCTAGCCTCCCTAGCGGGAGTTACAATGAGCAGTTCTTC,CSASLPSGSYNEQFF
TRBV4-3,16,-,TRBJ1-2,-,TGCGCCAGCAGCCAACTAGGGGGGAGCGGTAACTATGGCTACACCTTC,CASSQLGGSGNYGYTF
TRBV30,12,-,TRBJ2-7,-,TGTGCCTGTGGAAGGGGGGCCTACGAGCAGTACTTC,CACGRGAYEQYF
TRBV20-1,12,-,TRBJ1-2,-,TGCAGTGCTAGAATAGGGAACTATGGCTACACCTTC,CSARIGNYGYTF
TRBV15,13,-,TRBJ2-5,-,TGTGCCACCAGTTACGAGTTAAGAGAGACCCAGTACTTC,CATSYELRETQYF
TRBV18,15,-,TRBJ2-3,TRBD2,TGTGCCAGCTCACCGCTAGCGGGAGTTCCAGATACGCAGTATTTT,CASSPLAGVPDTQYF
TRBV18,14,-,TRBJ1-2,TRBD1,TGTGCCAGCTCACCGTCAGGGGGCTGGCATGGCTACACCTTC,CASSPSGGWHGYTF
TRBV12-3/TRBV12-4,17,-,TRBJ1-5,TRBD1,TGTGCCAGCAGTTCGGGACAGGGGGATCTCCTTATTCAGCCCCAGCATTTT,CASSSGQGDLLIQPQHF
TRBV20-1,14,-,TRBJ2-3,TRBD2,TGCAGTGCTAGACCCGGGACTAGCAAAGATACGCAGTATTTT,CSARPGTSKDTQYF
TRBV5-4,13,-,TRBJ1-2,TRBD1,TGTGCCAGCAGCCAAGGACAGGCGGATGGCTACACCTTC,CASSQGQADGYTF
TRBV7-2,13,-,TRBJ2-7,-,TGTGCCAGCAGCTTAGCCAGGGGCCCCGAGCAGTACTTC,CASSLARGPEQYF
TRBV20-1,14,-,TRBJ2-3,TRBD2,TGCAGTGCTCCTCACGGGAGGGCCACAGATACGCAGTATTTT,CSAPHGRATDTQYF
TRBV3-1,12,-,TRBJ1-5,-,TGTGCCAGCAGCCAAGGCCCAACGCCCCAGCATTTT,CASSQGPTPQHF
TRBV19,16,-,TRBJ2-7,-,TGTGCCAGTAGTCCTGGGGGGATCCCCCCCCTCTACGAGCAGTACTTC,CASSPGGIPPLYEQYF
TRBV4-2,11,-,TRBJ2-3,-,TGTGCCAGCAGCCAAGGGGATACGCAGTATTTT,CASSQGDTQYF
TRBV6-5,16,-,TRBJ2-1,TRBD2,TGTGCCAGCAGTTACTCGGGTACTAGCGACGACAATGAGCAGTTCTTC,CASSYSGTSDDNEQFF
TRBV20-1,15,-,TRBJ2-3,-,TGCAGTGCTATACTCGGGAGAGTTAGCACAGATACGCAGTATTTT,CSAILGRVSTDTQYF
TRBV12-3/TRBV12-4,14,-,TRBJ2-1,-,TGTGCCAGCAGTTTAGGTGGCAGGAGGGATGAGCAGTTCTTC,CASSLGGRRDEQFF
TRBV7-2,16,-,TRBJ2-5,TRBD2,TGTGCCAGCAGCTTAGTCTCTAGCGGGGTCCAAGAGACCCAGTACTTC,CASSLVSSGVQETQYF
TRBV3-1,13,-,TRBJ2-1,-,TGTGCCAGCAGCCGGGGCGGGTTGCATGAGCAGTTCTTC,CASSRGGLHEQFF